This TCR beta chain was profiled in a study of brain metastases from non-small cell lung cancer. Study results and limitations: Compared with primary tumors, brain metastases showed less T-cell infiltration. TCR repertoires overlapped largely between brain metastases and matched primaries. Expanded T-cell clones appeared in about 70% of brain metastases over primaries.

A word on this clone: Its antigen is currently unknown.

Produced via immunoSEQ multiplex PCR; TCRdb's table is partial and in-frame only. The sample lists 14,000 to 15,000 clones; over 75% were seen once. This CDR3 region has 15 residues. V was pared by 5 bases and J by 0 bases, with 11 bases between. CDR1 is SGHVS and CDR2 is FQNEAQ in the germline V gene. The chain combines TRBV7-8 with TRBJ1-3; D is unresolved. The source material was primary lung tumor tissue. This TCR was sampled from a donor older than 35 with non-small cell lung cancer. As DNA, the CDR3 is TGTGCCAGCAGCGAACAGAGGATCTCTGGAAACACCATATATTTT. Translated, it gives CASSEQRISGNTIYF. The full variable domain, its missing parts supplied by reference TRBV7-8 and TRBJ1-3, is GAGVSQSPRYKVAKRGQDVALRCDPISGHVSLFWYQQALGQGPEFLTYFQNEAQLDKSGLPSDRFFAERPEGSVSTLKIQRTQQEDSAVYLCASSEQRISGNTIYFGEGSWLTVV.